The entry that follows covers one TCR beta chain sequence. Its specificity is unknown. With V trimmed by 0 bases and J by 7 bases, 4 bases remained unmatched. The CDR3 length is 15 residues. Germline V CDR1 and CDR2: SGHRS, YFSETQ. These data originate in a study of cytomegalovirus exposure and HLA in healthy donors. Study findings and constraints: CMV antigen specificity was confirmed in vitro for a few CMV-associated chains.

The table came from immunoSEQ multiplex PCR; TCRdb's copy has only in-frame clones and leaves some out. This sample has nearly 80,000 clones; more than 85% occur once, and the top ten carry 3.6%. The source is a woman aged 30 to 39 in good health and CMV-seronegative. The chain is built from TRBV5-1 and TRBJ1-4; 9 bases are a match to TRBD1. Sequencing input: PBMCs. CDR3 protein: CASSLGATGGEKLFF. The CDR3 DNA is TGCGCCAGCAGCTTGGGTGCGACAGGGGGTGAAAAACTGTTTTTT.